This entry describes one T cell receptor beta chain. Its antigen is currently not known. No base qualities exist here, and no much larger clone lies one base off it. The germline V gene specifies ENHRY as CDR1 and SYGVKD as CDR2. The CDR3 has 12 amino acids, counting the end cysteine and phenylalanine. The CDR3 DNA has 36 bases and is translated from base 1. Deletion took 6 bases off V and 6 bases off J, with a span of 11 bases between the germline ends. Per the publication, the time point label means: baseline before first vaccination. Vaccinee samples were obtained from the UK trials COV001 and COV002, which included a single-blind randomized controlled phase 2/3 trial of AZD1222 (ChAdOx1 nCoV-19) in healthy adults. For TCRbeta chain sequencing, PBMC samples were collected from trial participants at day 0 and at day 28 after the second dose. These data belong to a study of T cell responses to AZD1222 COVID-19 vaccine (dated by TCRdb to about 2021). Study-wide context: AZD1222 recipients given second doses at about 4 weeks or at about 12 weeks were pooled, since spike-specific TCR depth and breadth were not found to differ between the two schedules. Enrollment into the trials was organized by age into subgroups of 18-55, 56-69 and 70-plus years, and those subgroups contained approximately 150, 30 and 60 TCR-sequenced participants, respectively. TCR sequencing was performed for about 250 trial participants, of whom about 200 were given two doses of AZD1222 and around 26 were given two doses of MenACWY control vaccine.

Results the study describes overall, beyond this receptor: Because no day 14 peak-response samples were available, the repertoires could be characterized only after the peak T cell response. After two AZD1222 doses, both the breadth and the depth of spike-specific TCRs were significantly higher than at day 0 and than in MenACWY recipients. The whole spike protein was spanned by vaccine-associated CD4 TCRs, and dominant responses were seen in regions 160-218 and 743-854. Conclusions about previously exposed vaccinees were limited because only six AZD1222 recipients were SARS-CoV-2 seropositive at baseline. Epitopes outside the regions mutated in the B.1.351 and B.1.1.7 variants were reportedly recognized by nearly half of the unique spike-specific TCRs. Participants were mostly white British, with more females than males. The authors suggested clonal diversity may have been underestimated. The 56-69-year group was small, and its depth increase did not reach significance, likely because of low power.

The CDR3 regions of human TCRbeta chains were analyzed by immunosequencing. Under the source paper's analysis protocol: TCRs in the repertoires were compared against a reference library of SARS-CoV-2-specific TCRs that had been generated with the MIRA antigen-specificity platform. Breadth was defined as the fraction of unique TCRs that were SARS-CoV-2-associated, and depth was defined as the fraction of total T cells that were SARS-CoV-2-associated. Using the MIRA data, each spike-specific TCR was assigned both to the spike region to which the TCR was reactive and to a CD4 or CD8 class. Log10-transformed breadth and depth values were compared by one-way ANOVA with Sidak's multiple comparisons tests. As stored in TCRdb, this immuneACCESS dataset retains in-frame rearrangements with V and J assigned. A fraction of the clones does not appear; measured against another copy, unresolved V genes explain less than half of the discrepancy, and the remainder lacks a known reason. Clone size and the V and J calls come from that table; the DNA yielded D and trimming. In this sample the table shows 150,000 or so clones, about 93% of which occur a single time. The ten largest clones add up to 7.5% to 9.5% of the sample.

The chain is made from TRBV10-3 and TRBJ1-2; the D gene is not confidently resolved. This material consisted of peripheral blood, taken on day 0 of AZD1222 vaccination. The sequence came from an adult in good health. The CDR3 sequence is CAIRTVTNGYTF. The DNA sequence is TGTGCCATCAGAACAGTGACCAATGGCTACACCTTC.